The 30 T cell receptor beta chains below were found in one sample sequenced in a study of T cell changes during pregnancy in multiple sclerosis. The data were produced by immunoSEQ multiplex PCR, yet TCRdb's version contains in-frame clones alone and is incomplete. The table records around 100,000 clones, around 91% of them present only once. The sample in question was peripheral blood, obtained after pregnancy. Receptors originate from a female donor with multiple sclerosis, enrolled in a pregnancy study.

DNA of the CDR3: TGTGCCAGCAGCCAAACGGGGATTAACGTAGCGGGGTACTACGAGCAGTACTTC. It is translated as CASSQTGINVAGYYEQYF. The rearrangement uses TRBV7-6 and TRBJ2-7, with 8 bases aligning to TRBD2. J was trimmed by 3 bases and V by 5 bases; bases with no gene match: 18. The germline CDR1 and CDR2 sequences are SGHVS and FNYEAQ. The CDR3 length is 18 residues.

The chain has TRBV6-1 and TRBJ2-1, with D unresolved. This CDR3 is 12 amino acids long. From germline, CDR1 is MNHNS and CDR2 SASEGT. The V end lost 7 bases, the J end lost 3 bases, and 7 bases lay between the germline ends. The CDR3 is CASTYSYNEQFF. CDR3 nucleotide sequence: TGTGCCAGCACGTACAGCTACAATGAGCAGTTCTTC.

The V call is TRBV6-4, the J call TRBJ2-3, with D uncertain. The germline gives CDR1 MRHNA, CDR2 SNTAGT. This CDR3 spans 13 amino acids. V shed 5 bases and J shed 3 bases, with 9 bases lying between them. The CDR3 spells CASSLTSTDTQYF. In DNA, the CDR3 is TGTGCCAGCAGTCTGACTTCGACAGATACGCAGTATTTT.

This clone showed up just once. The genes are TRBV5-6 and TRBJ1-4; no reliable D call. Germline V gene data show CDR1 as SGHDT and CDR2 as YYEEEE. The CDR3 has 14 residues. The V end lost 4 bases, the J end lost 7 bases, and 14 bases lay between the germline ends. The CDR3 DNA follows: TGTGCCAGCAGCCGTTCGACACGGTCTGAAAAACTGTTTTTT. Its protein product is CASSRSTRSEKLFF.

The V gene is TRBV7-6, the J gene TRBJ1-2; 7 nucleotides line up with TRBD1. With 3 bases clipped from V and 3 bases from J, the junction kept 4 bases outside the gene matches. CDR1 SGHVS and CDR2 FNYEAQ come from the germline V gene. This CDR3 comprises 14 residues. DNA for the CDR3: TGTGCCAGCAGCTTTCGGACAGGAGACTATGGCTACACCTTC. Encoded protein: CASSFRTGDYGYTF.

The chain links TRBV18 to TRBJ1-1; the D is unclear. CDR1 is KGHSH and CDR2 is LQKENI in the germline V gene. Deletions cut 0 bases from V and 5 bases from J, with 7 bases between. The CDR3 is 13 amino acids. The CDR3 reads CASSPPGVTEAFF. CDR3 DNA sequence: TGTGCCAGCTCACCACCGGGAGTGACTGAAGCTTTCTTT.

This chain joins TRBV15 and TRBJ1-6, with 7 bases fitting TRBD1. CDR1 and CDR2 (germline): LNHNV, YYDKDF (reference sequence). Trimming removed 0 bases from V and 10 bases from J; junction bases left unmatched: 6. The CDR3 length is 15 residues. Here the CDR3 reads CATSRDDRVVSPLHF. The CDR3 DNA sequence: TGTGCCACCAGCAGAGACGACAGGGTGGTATCACCCCTCCACTTT.

DNA of the CDR3: TGTGCCAGCAGTTTCGACAGCTCCTATAATTCACCCCTCCACTTT. It translates to CASSFDSSYNSPLHF. The chain combines TRBV2 with TRBJ1-6, with D maybe TRBD1 (5 bases). The V end lost 5 bases, the J end lost 0 bases, and 8 bases lay between the germline ends. CDR3 length equals 15 residues. The germline CDR1 and CDR2 sequences are SNHLY and FYNNEI.

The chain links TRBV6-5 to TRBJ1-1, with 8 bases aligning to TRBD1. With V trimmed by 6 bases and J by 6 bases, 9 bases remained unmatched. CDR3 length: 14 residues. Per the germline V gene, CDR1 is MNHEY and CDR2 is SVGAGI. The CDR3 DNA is TGTGCCAGCAGGGACTTGGACAGGGCCGCTGAAGCTTTCTTT. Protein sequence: CASRDLDRAAEAFF.

CDR3 sequence (DNA): TGTGCCTGGAGTTTCTTCCGGGACAGACAAGAGACCCAGTACTTC. It is translated as CAWSFFRDRQETQYF. The chain links TRBV30 to TRBJ2-5; 7 bases align to TRBD1. CDR3 length: 15 amino acids. Germline V lookup: CDR1 GTSNPN, CDR2 SVGIG (reference sequence). V shed 2 bases, J shed 2 bases, and the junction held 8 bases outside the gene matches.

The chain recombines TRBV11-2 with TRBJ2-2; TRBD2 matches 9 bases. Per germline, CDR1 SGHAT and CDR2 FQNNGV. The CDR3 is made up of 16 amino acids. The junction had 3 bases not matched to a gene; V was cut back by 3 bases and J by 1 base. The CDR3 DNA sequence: TGTGCCAGCAGCTTCGCGGGAGGGAAGAACACCGGGGAGCTGTTTTTT. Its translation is CASSFAGGKNTGELFF.

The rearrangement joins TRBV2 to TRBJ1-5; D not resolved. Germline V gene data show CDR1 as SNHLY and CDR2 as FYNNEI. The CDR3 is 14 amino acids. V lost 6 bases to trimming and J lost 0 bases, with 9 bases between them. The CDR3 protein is CASRRAYSNQPQHF. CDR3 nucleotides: TGTGCCAGCAGGAGAGCGTATAGCAATCAGCCCCAGCATTTT.

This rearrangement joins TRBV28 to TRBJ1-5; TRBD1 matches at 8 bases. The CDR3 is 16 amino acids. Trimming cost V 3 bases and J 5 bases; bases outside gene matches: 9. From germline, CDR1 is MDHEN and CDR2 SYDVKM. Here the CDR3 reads CASSLEGRGPDQPQHF. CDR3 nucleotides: TGTGCCAGCAGTTTGGAGGGCAGGGGGCCCGATCAGCCCCAGCATTTT.

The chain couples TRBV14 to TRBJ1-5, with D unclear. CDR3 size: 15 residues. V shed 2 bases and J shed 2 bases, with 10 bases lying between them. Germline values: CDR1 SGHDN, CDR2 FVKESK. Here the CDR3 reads CASSQRSAGNQPQHF. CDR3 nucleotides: TGTGCCAGCAGCCAAAGGAGTGCCGGCAATCAGCCCCAGCATTTT.

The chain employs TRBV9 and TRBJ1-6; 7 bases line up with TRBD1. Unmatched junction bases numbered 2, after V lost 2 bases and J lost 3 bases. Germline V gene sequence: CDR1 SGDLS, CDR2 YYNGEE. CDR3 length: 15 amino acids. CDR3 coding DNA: TGTGCCAGCAGCGTCGGGACAGACTATAATTCACCCCTCCACTTT. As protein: CASSVGTDYNSPLHF.

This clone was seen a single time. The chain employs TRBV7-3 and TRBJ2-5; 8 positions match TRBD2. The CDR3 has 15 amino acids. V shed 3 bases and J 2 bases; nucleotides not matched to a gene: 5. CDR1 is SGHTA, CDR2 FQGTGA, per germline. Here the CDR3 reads CASSFGGLEQETQYF. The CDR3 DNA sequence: TGTGCCAGCAGCTTCGGGGGACTAGAGCAAGAGACCCAGTACTTC.

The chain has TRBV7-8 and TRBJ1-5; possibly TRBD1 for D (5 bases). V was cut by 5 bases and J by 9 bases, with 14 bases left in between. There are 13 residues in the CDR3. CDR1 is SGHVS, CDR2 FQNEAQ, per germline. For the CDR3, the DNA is TGTGCCAGCAGCGGTCAGGGCGTTGGGCCCCAGCATTTT. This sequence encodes CASSGQGVGPQHF.

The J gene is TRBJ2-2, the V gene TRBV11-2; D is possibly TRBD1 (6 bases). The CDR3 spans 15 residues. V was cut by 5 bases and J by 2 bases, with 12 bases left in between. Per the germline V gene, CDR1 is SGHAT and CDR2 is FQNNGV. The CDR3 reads CASSIIRGNTGELFF. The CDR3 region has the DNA TGTGCCAGCAGCATTATCAGGGGTAACACCGGGGAGCTGTTTTTT.

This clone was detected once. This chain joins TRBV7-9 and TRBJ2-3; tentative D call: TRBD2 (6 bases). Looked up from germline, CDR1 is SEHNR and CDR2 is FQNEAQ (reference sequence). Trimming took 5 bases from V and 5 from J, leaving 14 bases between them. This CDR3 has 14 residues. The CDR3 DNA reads TGTGCCAGCAGCCTGGGGGGAAGGGAAGATACGCAGTATTTT. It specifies CASSLGGREDTQYF. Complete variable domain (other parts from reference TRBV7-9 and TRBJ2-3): DTGVSQNPRHKITKRGQNVTFRCDPISEHNRLYWYRQTLGQGPEFLTYFQNEAQLEKSRLLSDRFSAERPKGSFSTLEIQRTEQGDSAMYLCASSLGGREDTQYFGPGTRLTVL.

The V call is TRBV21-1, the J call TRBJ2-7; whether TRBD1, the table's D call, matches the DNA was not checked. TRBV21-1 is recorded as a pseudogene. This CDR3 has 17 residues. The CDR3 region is CASSKNTALSPFYEQYF. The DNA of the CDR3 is TGTGCCAGCAGCAAAAACACAGCTCTTTCCCCCTTCTACGAGCAGTACTTC.

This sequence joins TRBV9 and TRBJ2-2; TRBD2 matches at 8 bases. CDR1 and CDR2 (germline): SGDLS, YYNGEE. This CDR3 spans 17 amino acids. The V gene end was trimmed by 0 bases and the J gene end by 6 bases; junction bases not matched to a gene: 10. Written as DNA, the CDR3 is TGTGCCAGCAGCGTAGACCCCCCCGGGGGGGCGGCCGGGGAGCTGTTTTTT. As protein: CASSVDPPGGAAGELFF.

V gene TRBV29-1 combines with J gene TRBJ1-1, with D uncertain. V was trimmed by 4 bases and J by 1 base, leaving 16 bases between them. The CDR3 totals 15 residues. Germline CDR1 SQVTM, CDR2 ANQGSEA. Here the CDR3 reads CSVVEGRGGNTEAFF. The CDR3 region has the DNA TGCAGCGTTGTAGAAGGGCGAGGAGGGAACACTGAAGCTTTCTTT.

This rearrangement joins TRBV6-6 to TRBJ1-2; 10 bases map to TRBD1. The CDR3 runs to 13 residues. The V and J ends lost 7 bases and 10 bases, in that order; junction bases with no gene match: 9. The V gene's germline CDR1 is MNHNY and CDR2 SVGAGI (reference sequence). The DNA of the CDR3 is TGTGCCAGCATCAAAGACAGGGGGCTCGACTACACCTTC. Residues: CASIKDRGLDYTF.

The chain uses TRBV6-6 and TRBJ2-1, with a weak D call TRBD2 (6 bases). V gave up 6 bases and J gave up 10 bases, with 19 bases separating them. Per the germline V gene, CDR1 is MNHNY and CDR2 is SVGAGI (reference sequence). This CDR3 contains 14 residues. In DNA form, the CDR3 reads TGTGCCAGCAGCCGGGACTTGACTATCAGAGAGCAGTTCTTC. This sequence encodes CASSRDLTIREQFF.

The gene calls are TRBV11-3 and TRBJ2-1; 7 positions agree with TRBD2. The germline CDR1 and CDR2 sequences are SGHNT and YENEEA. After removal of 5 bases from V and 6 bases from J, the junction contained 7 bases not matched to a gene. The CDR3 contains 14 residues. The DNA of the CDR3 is TGTGCCAGCAGCCTCAGAGGACTAGGCAATGAGCAGTTCTTC. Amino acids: CASSLRGLGNEQFF. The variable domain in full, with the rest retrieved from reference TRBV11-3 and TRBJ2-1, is EAGVVQSPRYKIIEKKQPVAFWCNPISGHNTLYWYLQNLGQGPELLIRYENEEAVDDSQLPKDRFSAERLKGVDSTLKIQPAELGDSAVYLCASSLRGLGNEQFFGPGTRLTVL.

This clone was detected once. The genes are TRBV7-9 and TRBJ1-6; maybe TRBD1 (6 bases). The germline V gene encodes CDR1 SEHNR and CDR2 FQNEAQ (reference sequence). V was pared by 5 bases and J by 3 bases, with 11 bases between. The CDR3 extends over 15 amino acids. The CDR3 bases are TGTGCCAGCAGCCCCCGAGGGGGCTATAATTCACCCCTCCACTTT. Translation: CASSPRGGYNSPLHF.

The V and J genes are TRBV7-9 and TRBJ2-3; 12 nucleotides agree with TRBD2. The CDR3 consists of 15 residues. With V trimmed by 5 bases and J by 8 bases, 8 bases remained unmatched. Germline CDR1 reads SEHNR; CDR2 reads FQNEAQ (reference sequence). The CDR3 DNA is TGTGCCAGCAGCCGGACTAGCGGGGCGGTGGGTACGCAGTATTTT. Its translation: CASSRTSGAVGTQYF.

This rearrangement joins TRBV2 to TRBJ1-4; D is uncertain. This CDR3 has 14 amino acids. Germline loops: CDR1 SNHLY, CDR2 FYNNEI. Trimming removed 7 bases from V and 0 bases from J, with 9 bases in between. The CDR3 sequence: CASKVDATNEKLFF. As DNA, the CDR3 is TGTGCCAGCAAAGTAGATGCAACTAATGAAAAACTGTTTTTT. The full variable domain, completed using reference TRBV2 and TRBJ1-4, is EPEVTQTPSHQVTQMGQEVILRCVPISNHLYFYWYRQILGQKVEFLVSFYNNEISEKSEIFDDQFSVERPDGSNFTLKIRSTKLEDSAMYFCASKVDATNEKLFFGSGTQLSVL.

The CDR3 loop reads CASSLREKLGTNEKLFF. The CDR3 nucleotides read TGTGCCAGCAGCTTAAGAGAAAAACTCGGAACTAATGAAAAACTGTTTTTT. The gene calls are TRBV7-8 and TRBJ1-4; no definite D call. The CDR3 runs 17 residues. Trimming cost V 2 bases and J 1 base, with 14 bases left between them. Germline-derived CDR1 and CDR2 are SGHVS and FQNEAQ.

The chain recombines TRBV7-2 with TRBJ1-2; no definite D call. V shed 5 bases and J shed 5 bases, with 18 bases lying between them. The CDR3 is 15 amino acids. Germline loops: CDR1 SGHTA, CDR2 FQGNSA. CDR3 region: CASSLRATPGYGYTF. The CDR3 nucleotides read TGTGCCAGCAGCCTACGGGCCACGCCGGGATATGGCTACACCTTC.